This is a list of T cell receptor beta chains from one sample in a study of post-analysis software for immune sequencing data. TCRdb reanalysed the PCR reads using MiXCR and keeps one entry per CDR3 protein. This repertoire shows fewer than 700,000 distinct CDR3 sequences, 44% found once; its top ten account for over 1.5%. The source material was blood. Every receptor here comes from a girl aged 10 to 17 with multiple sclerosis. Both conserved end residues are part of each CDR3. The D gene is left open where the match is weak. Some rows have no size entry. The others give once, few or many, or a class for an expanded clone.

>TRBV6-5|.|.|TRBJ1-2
TGTGCCAGCACCCCGACAGGCTACTATGGCTACACCTTC
CASTPTGYYGYTF
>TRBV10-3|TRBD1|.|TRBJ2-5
TGTGCCATCAGTGGAGACAGGGGGACCCAGGAGACCCAGTACTTC
CAISGDRGTQETQYF
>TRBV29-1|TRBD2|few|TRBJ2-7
TGCAGCGTTGAATTAGCGGGAGGGCCCTACGAGCAGTACTTC
CSVELAGGPYEQYF
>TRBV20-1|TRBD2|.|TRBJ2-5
TGCAGTGCTAGGATCGGGGGGGCAAAGACCCAGTACTTC
CSARIGGAKTQYF
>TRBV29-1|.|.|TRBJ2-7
TGCAGCGTTGTCCGGGGCCATTACGAGCAGTACTTC
CSVVRGHYEQYF
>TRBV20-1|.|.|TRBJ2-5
TGCAGTGCCGAAGGGGACAACCGAAAAGAAGAGACCCAGTACTTC
CSAEGDNRKEETQYF
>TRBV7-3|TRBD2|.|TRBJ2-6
TGTGCCAGCAGCTACTGGACTAGCGGAAGCTCTGGGGCCAACGTCCTGACTTTC
CASSYWTSGSSGANVLTF
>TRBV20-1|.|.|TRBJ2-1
TGCAGCCAATTTTCCGGGCCCATCGGAGGAAATGAGCAGTTCTTC
CSQFSGPIGGNEQFF
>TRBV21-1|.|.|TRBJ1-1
TGTGCCAGCAGCAAAGTAGGGGTAAACACTGAAGCTTTCTTT
CASSKVGVNTEAFF
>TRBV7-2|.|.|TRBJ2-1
TGTGCCAGCAGCCTACACATGTACAATGAGCAGTTCTTC
CASSLHMYNEQFF
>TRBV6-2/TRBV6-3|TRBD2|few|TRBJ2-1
TGTGCCAGCAGCCCAGGGACTAGCGGCCGGGGGGAGCAGTTCTTC
CASSPGTSGRGEQFF
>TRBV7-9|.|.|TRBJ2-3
TGTGCCAGCAGGAAGGGACTTCCAAGCGCGGCAGATACGCAGTATTTT
CASRKGLPSAADTQYF
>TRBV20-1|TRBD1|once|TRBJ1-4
TGCAGTGCCCTAACCACGGACAGGGGTGAAAAACTGTTTTTT
CSALTTDRGEKLFF
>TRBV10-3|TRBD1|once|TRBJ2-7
TGTGCCATCAGAGACGTGGGACAGGGGGAAGAGCAGTACTTC
CAIRDVGQGEEQYF
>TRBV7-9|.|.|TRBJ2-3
TGTGCCAGCAGCTTAGCGGCCCTTGGGGCCACAGATACGCAGTATTTT
CASSLAALGATDTQYF
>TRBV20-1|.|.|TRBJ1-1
TGCAGTGCCAGGAGTGGGGTGGGGGCTTTCTTT
CSARSGVGAFF
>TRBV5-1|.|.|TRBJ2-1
TGCGCCAGCAGCTTAGTAGGGTTCACCTACAATGAGCAGTTCTTC
CASSLVGFTYNEQFF
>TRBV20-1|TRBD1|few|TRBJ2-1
TGCAGTGCTAGCCGTCGGGACAGCCTTTACAATGAGCAGTTCTTC
CSASRRDSLYNEQFF
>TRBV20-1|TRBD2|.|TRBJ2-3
TGCAGTGCTAGAGATCTGCGGCGGACTAGCACAGATATGCAGTATTTT
CSARDLRRTSTDMQYF
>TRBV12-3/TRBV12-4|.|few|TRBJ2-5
TGTGCCAGCAGTCCCTCAGGGACCCAGTACTTC
CASSPSGTQYF
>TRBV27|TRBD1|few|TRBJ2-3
TGTGCCAGCAGTGAAACAGGGGGCAGCACAGATACGCAGTATTTT
CASSETGGSTDTQYF
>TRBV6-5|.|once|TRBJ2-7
TGTGCCAGCGGACAGTTGCCCTCCTACGAGCAGTACTTC
CASGQLPSYEQYF
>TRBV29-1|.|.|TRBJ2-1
TGCAGCGGCAAGCGGACTCTCTCCTACAATGAGCAGTTCTTC
CSGKRTLSYNEQFF
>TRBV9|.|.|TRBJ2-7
TGTGCCAGCAGCGTCTCCCCGGAGACGGGCTACGAGCAGTACTTC
CASSVSPETGYEQYF
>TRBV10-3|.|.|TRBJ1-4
TGTGCCATCAGTGACACAGGTTTTAATGAAAAACTGTTTTTT
CAISDTGFNEKLFF
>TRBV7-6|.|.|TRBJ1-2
TGTGCCAGCAGCTCCTTACGAAGACAGAAAGCTACTAACTATGGCTACACCTTC
CASSSLRRQKATNYGYTF
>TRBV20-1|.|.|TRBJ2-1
TGCAGTGCTAGAGGGCAGAAGACCTACAATGAGCAGTTCTTC
CSARGQKTYNEQFF
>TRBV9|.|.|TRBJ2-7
TGTGCCAGCAGCGTAACGTCACAGGGTGGTCTCTACGAGCAGTACTTC
CASSVTSQGGLYEQYF
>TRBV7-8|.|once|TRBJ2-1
TGTGCCAGCAGCTTAGCGTCGCCCCCTAGCTATGAGAAGTTCTTC
CASSLASPPSYEKFF
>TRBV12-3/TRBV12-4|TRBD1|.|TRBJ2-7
TGTGCCAGCAGTTTAGCTGCCACGACAGGGACCTCCGAGCAGTACTTC
CASSLAATTGTSEQYF
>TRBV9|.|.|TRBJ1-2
TGTGCCAGCAGCGTAGCTACAGGTTGGCCCAGCAATTTAGTAAGCTACACCTTC
CASSVATGWPSNLVSYTF
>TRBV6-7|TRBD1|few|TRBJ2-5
TGTGCCAGCAGTGTGGCCCGGGACAGCCAAATCCAAGAGACCCAGTACTTC
CASSVARDSQIQETQYF
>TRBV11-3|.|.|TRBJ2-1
TGTGCCAGCAGCTTAGTAGGGAAAGAGCAGTTCTTC
CASSLVGKEQFF
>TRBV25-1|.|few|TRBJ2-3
TGTGCCAGCAGTGATTACACAGGTACGCAGTATTTT
CASSDYTGTQYF
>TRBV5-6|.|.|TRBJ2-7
TGTGCCAGCAGCACGGACGGATACTCCTACGAGCAGTACTTC
CASSTDGYSYEQYF
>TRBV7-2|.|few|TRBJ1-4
TGTGCCAGCAGCTCCCAGGGGTCGCATAATGAAAAACTGTTTTTT
CASSSQGSHNEKLFF
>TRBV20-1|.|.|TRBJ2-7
TGCAGTGCTAGTCTTAGCAAGGGTATTCTTGGACAGTTCTACGAGCAGTACTTC
CSASLSKGILGQFYEQYF
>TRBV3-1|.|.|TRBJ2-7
TGTGCCAGCACCAAAAACTATTACGAGCAGTACTTC
CASTKNYYEQYF
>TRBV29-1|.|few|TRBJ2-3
TGCAGCACCCGGACAGAACCCTTCACAGATACGCAGTATTTT
CSTRTEPFTDTQYF
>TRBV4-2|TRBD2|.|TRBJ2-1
TGTGCCAGCAGCCCGCAAGGGGCACTAGCGACGGATGAGCAGTTCTTC
CASSPQGALATDEQFF
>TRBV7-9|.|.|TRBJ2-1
TGTGCCAGCAGCTTAAGAGCTATTGTCTATGAGCAGTTCTTC
CASSLRAIVYEQFF
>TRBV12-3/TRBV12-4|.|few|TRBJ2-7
TGTGCCAGCAGTTTAGGGGCTCAAACCTACGAGCAGTACTTC
CASSLGAQTYEQYF
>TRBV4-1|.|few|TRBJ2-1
TGCGCCAGCAGCCAAGAAGGTTTGCTTTCTGGTGAGCAGTTCTTC
CASSQEGLLSGEQFF
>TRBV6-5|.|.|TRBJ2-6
TGTGCCAGCAGTTATCTGGTTGGGGGGGCCAACGTCCTGACTTTC
CASSYLVGGANVLTF
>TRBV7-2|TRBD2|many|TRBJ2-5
TGTGCCAGCAGCTTAAGCGGGGGGCGGATTCGGGAGACCCAGTACTTC
CASSLSGGRIRETQYF
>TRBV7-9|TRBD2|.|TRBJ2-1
TGTGCCAGCAGCTTAGCGCGGCTAGCGGGAAGCTACAATGAGCAGTTCTTC
CASSLARLAGSYNEQFF
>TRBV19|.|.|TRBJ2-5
TGTGCCAGTAGTACTTCCCCAGAGACCCAGTACTTC
CASSTSPETQYF
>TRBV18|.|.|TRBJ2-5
TGTACCAGCTCAAGAAACTTCTTAGAGACCCAGTACTTC
CTSSRNFLETQYF
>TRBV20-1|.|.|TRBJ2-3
TGCAGTGTCGGAATTTGGGTTTCAGATACGCAGTATTTT
CSVGIWVSDTQYF
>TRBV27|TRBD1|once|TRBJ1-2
TGTGCCAGCAGTACGAACAGGGGCGGGTTATATGGCTACACCTTC
CASSTNRGGLYGYTF
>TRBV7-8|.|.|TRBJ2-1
TGTGCCAGCAGCAATGGGAAACAGGGTATAAACGGTGAGCAGTTCTTC
CASSNGKQGINGEQFF
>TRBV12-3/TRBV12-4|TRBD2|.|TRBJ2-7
TGTGCCAGCACCACCCGCGAGGCTAGCGGCTCCTACGAGCAGTACTTC
CASTTREASGSYEQYF
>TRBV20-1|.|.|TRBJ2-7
TGCAGTGCTAGACTAGGACACCTGAGCTCCTACAATGAGCAGTACTTC
CSARLGHLSSYNEQYF
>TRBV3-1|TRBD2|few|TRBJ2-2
TGTGCCAGCATGCGGGGGACGGTAAACACCGGGGAGCTGTTTTTT
CASMRGTVNTGELFF
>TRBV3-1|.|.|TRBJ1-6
TGTGCCAGCAGCCGCTCATCGGGGTCCAGTCAGGATAATTCACCCCTCCACTTT
CASSRSSGSSQDNSPLHF